A single sample is the source of the 9 T cell receptor beta chains below, sequenced in a study of immune heterogeneity within non-small cell lung tumors. TCR beta CDR3 amplification used multiplex PCR with 32 V and 13 J primers. One entry per CDR3 protein results from TCRdb running MiXCR on the multiplex PCR reads. The data contain under 25,000 distinct CDR3 sequences, less than 35% of them singletons. Bulk tumor genomic DNA served as template, at roughly 600 ng per sample. While surgery was under way, several biopsies spaced far apart were taken per primary tumor. The study enrolled patients with untreated, newly diagnosed non-small cell lung cancer who underwent curative surgery. The sequenced material came from lung tumor tissue. These receptor sequences come from a middle-aged man with non-small cell lung cancer.

This clonotype was recorded at least ten times. The chain has TRBV30 and TRBJ1-5, with D hard to call. CDR1 and CDR2 (germline): GTSNPN, SVGIG (reference sequence). There are 14 residues in the CDR3. Trimming took 0 bases from V and 3 from J, leaving 9 bases between them. The CDR3, as DNA: TGTGCCTGGAGTGTACAAGCTACCAATCAGCCCCAGCATTTT. It is translated as CAWSVQATNQPQHF.

This clonotype was counted at least ten times. This rearrangement joins TRBV11-1 to TRBJ2-7; perhaps TRBD2 as D (5 bases). The germline V gene encodes CDR1 SGHAT and CDR2 FQDESV (reference sequence). V lost 4 bases, J lost 3 bases, and 16 bases lay in between. This CDR3 is built from 15 residues. CDR3 coding DNA: TGTGCCAGCAGCTCTACCTCGGACGGGAACTACGAGCAGTACTTC. This codes for CASSSTSDGNYEQYF.

The chain combines TRBV11-3 with TRBJ2-7, with 8 bases matching TRBD2. Trimming at V came to 2 bases and at J to 3 bases, leaving 9 bases not matched to a gene. Germline CDR1 is SGHNT and CDR2 is YENEEA. This CDR3 is 16 amino acids long. The CDR3: CASSLFLSGIDYEQYF. As DNA, the CDR3 is TGTGCCAGCAGCTTATTCCTTAGCGGGATTGACTACGAGCAGTACTTC.

This chain connects TRBV20-1 to TRBJ1-2, with TRBD1 matching over 11 bases. With V trimmed by 2 bases and J by 7 bases, 9 bases remained unmatched. Per the germline V gene, CDR1 is DFQATT and CDR2 is SNEGSKA (reference sequence). This CDR3 contains 15 residues. CDR3 sequence: CSARTRTGGTGGYTF. For the CDR3, the DNA is TGCAGTGCTAGAACCAGGACAGGGGGCACGGGTGGCTACACCTTC.

This chain links TRBV7-2 with TRBJ1-2; D remains ambiguous. Germline lookup yields CDR1 SGHTA and CDR2 FQGNSA. The CDR3 spans 13 residues. Deletions cut 4 bases from V and 2 bases from J, with 8 bases between. The CDR3 DNA sequence: TGTGCCAGCAGCTCCACACGGAACTATGGCTACACCTTC. Translating gives CASSSTRNYGYTF. Full variable domain (rest looked up from reference TRBV7-2 and TRBJ1-2): GAGVSQSPSNKVTEKGKDVELRCDPISGHTALYWYRQSLGQGLEFLIYFQGNSAPDKSGLPSDRFSAERTGGSVSTLTIQRTQQEDSAVYLCASSSTRNYGYTFGSGTRLTVV.

V usage is TRBV20-1 and J usage is TRBJ2-7; D remains ambiguous. Trimming took off 3 bases at V and 2 bases at J, with 14 bases between the two ends. CDR3 length: 14 amino acids. The germline V gene encodes CDR1 DFQATT and CDR2 SNEGSKA (reference sequence). The CDR3 reads CSASHIGVAYEQYF. CDR3 coding DNA: TGCAGTGCTAGTCACATTGGGGTAGCCTACGAGCAGTACTTC.

This clonotype has just a few counts. The chain couples TRBV6-1 to TRBJ1-1; D not resolved. CDR1 is MNHNS, CDR2 SASEGT, per germline. The CDR3 contains 14 residues. Trimming left V 9 bases short and J 3 bases short, with 17 bases between. The chain's CDR3 is CARCRGSSDTEAFF. The CDR3 nucleotides are TGTGCCAGATGTCGAGGTTCGTCTGACACTGAAGCTTTCTTT.

Notes on this clonotype: A much larger clone lies a single base off, so this may be a read error. The chain employs TRBV27 and TRBJ2-1; 9 nucleotides agree with TRBD2. The CDR3 is 13 residues long. Germline values: CDR1 MNHEY, CDR2 SMNVEV (reference sequence). The J segment lost 10 bases and the V segment lost 7 bases, leaving 8 bases of the junction unmatched. DNA for the CDR3: TGTGCCAGCATCCGACTAGCGGTGACGGAGCAGTTCTTC. Residues: CASIRLAVTEQFF.

This clonotype was counted many times. The J gene is TRBJ2-7, the V gene TRBV4-1, with D perhaps matching TRBD1 or TRBD2 (6 bases each). Germline CDR1 MGHRA, CDR2 YSYEKL. The ends were cut back, 4 bases at V and 1 base at J, with 23 bases in the middle. There are 18 residues in the CDR3. The CDR3 DNA is TGCGCCAGCAGCCCCCAGAGGGGGGTCGGGACCATTTCCTACGAGCAGTACTTC. Its translation: CASSPQRGVGTISYEQYF.